This passage covers 5 T cell receptor beta chains from one sample sequenced in a study of naive CD8 T cells in extremely preterm neonates (dated by TCRdb to about 2017). Library method: the immunoSEQ multiplex PCR assay. Here the immuneACCESS table is served through TCRdb, limited to in-frame sequences with V and J called. Missing clones are a known gap in these copies; in checked studies unresolved V genes cover under half, and the rest lacks a known reason. For this sample the table gives around 6,400 clones, of which 95% to 98% were detected only once. The ten largest account for over 0.3% of the sample. Sequenced material: naive CD8+ T cells from blood. The receptors stem from a human donor in good health.

The chain combines TRBV28 with TRBJ1-2; D might be TRBD1 (6 bases). Germline CDR1 MDHEN, CDR2 SYDVKM. The CDR3 consists of 12 residues. Deletions cut 6 bases from V and 11 bases from J, with 16 bases between. CDR3 DNA: TGTGCCAGCAGCAGGACAGCCGGGTGGTACACCTTC. Translation: CASSRTAGWYTF.

The V call is TRBV5-1, the J call TRBJ1-1; possibly TRBD1 for D (5 bases). Trimming left V 4 bases short and J 5 bases short, with 18 bases between. This CDR3 comprises 15 residues. Germline V gene lookup returns CDR1 SGHRS and CDR2 YFSETQ. The chain's CDR3 is CASSLGYSRGTEAFF. The CDR3 DNA follows: TGCGCCAGCAGCCTGGGGTATAGCCGGGGGACTGAAGCTTTCTTT.

This rearrangement joins TRBV9 to TRBJ2-1, with 7 positions matching TRBD2. The CDR3 spans 16 residues. In germline, CDR1 is SGDLS, CDR2 YYNGEE. J was trimmed by 8 bases and V by 4 bases; bases with no gene match: 15. CDR3 nucleotides: TGTGCCAGCAGCCCCCTCGAAGCGGGATCATTGTATGAGCAGTTCTTC. Protein: CASSPLEAGSLYEQFF.

The V and J genes are TRBV9 and TRBJ1-2; TRBD1 matches 10 bases. The germline V gene has CDR1 SGDLS and CDR2 YYNGEE. V lost 2 bases, J lost 3 bases, and 1 base stayed unmatched. The CDR3 sequence is 14 residues long. The CDR3 region has the DNA TGTGCCAGCAGCGTTGGGACAGGGGACTATGGCTACACCTTC. It translates to CASSVGTGDYGYTF.

V gene TRBV9 combines with J gene TRBJ1-3; D call uncertain. V lost 0 bases and J lost 0, with 10 bases in between. Germline CDR1 reads SGDLS; CDR2 reads YYNGEE. The CDR3 extends over 16 amino acids. CDR3 in amino acids: CASSVDLGSSGNTIYF. The CDR3 DNA reads as TGTGCCAGCAGCGTAGACTTGGGGAGCTCTGGAAACACCATATATTTT.